This T cell receptor beta chain originates from a study of early T cells in non-severe SARS-CoV-2 infection. This clonotype was detected many times. One entry per CDR3 protein, called by TCRdb with MiXCR from the 5' RACE reads. This table has about 31,000 distinct CDR3 sequences, around 5.8% appearing once. In germline, CDR1 is SQVTM, CDR2 ANQGSEA. V shed 4 bases and J shed 10 bases, with 11 bases lying between them. The CDR3 is made up of 11 amino acids. Sequencing was done on a sample of whole blood. This chain connects TRBV29-1 to TRBJ2-1, with a possible D match to TRBD2 (5 bases). This clonotype originated in an adult who was a healthcare worker with PCR-confirmed SARS-CoV-2 infection or an uninfected control (not recorded which). CDR3 residues: CSVGDYTEQFF. Here the CDR3 DNA reads TGCAGCGTTGGAGACTACACAGAGCAGTTCTTC.